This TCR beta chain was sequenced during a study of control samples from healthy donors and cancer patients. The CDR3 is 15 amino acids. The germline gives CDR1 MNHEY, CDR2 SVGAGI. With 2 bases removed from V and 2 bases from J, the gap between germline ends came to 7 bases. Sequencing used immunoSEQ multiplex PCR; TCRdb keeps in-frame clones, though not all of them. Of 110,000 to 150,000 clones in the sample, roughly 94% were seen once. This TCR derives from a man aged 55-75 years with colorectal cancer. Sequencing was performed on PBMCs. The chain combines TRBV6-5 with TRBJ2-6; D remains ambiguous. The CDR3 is CASSYSGAGANVLTF. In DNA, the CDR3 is TGTGCCAGCAGTTACAGTGGAGCTGGGGCCAACGTCCTGACTTTC.